The next 18 T cell receptor beta chains were all read from a single sample in a study of Tregs in tolerant kidney transplant recipients. Produced via immunoSEQ multiplex PCR; TCRdb's table is partial and in-frame only. This sample yields about 110,000 clones, of which almost 90% are seen a single time; approximately 0.34% belongs to the top ten. The material was CD4+ T cells from blood, obtained before the transplant. The receptor set was obtained from a human donor who received a combined kidney and bone marrow transplant.

This chain connects TRBV14 to TRBJ1-2, with a possible D match to TRBD1 (5 bases). V was shortened by 0 bases and J by 7 bases, with 15 bases between the two germline ends. There are 15 residues in the CDR3. CDR1 and CDR2 from the germline V gene are SGHDN and FVKESK. This chain's CDR3 is CASSQDPGLLLGYTF. CDR3 DNA: TGTGCCAGCAGCCAAGACCCAGGGCTTCTGCTTGGCTACACCTTC.

Concerning this clone: One end of the junction varies from germline; a read error may be responsible. The chain couples TRBV6-5 to TRBJ1-5, with D hard to call. The CDR3 is 14 residues long. Per germline, CDR1 MNHEY and CDR2 SVGAGI. CDR3 protein: CDTEADNTNQPQHF. The CDR3 DNA is TGCGATACGGAGGCAGACAACACCAATCAGCCCCAGCATTTT.

The chain couples TRBV6-5 to TRBJ2-7; 7 nucleotides line up with TRBD1. CDR3 length: 15 amino acids. Germline CDR1 and CDR2: MNHEY and SVGAGI. V trimming: 8 bases; J trimming: 2 bases; junction bases outside the gene matches: 12. DNA of the CDR3: TGTGCCAGCCTGAGGATGGGACAGAGTCCCTACGAGCAGTACTTC. Translating gives CASLRMGQSPYEQYF.

About this clone itself: At the DNA level, this CDR3 is encoded by other sequences in the same sample as well. The chain is built from TRBV18 and TRBJ2-3; 10 bases are shared with TRBD1. The CDR3 sequence is 15 residues long. The junction had 1 base not matched to a gene; V was cut back by 3 bases and J by 1 base. Germline CDR1 is KGHSH and CDR2 is LQKENI. CDR3 sequence: CASSPGQGGTDTQYF. The CDR3 DNA sequence: TGTGCCAGCTCACCCGGACAGGGGGGCACAGATACGCAGTATTTT.

The chain joins TRBV19 to TRBJ2-2; D gene ambiguous. V gave up 3 bases and J gave up 4 bases, with 12 bases separating them. Germline lookup yields CDR1 LNHDA and CDR2 SQIVND (reference sequence). The CDR3 covers 15 residues. CDR3: CASSIIGDLTGELFF. The DNA of the CDR3 is TGTGCCAGTAGTATCATTGGAGACCTCACCGGGGAGCTGTTTTTT.

V gene TRBV7-2 combines with J gene TRBJ1-5; 8 nucleotides line up with TRBD1. Germline trimming cut 4 bases from V and 0 bases from J; bases unmatched to any gene: 5. The CDR3 has 16 amino acids. Looked up from germline, CDR1 is SGHTA and CDR2 is FQGNSA. The CDR3 DNA is TGTGCCAGCAGCTCAATAGACAGGGGTAGCAATCAGCCCCAGCATTTT. Translating gives CASSSIDRGSNQPQHF.

The chain recombines TRBV4-3 with TRBJ2-4; 7 bases agree with TRBD1. With 0 bases clipped from V and 1 base from J, the junction kept 6 bases outside the gene matches. This CDR3 region has 17 residues. Germline V CDR1 and CDR2: LGHNA, YSLEER. The CDR3 sequence is CASSQERQGQAKNIQYF. The CDR3 bases are TGCGCCAGCAGCCAAGAGCGACAGGGTCAGGCCAAAAACATTCAGTACTTC.

This sequence joins TRBV9 and TRBJ2-7, with 7 positions matching TRBD2. The CDR3 is made up of 14 amino acids. After removal of 3 bases from V and 6 bases from J, the junction contained 9 bases not matched to a gene. The germline V gene has CDR1 SGDLS and CDR2 YYNGEE. CDR3 sequence (DNA): TGTGCCAGCAGCGGACTGGGCGGGGAGGGCGAGCAGTACTTC. Protein sequence: CASSGLGGEGEQYF.

This chain links TRBV25-1 with TRBJ2-1; 9 bases are a match to TRBD2. Germline V CDR1 and CDR2: MGHDK, SYGVNS. The V and J ends lost 0 bases and 8 bases, in that order; junction bases with no gene match: 5. CDR3 length: 15 amino acids. CDR3 bases: TGTGCCAGCAGTGAATATGGCGGGGGGGCGGATGAGCAGTTCTTC. It specifies CASSEYGGGADEQFF. The variable domain in full, completed from reference TRBV25-1 and TRBJ2-1, reads EADIYQTPRYLVIGTGKKITLECSQTMGHDKMYWYQQDPGMELHLIHYSYGVNSTEKGDLSSESTVSRIRTEHFPLTLESARPSHTSQYLCASSEYGGGADEQFFGPGTRLTVL.

V is TRBV7-8 and J is TRBJ1-2; no firm D call. V shed 0 bases and J shed 4 bases, with 12 bases lying between them. CDR1 SGHVS and CDR2 FQNEAQ come from the germline V gene. CDR3 length equals 15 residues. CDR3 in amino acids: CASSLASAGSYGYTF. CDR3 DNA sequence: TGTGCCAGCAGCTTAGCGTCTGCAGGAAGCTATGGCTACACCTTC.

V gene TRBV10-2 combines with J gene TRBJ2-3; 14 bases are a match to TRBD2. The V gene's germline CDR1 is WSHSY and CDR2 SAAADI. The CDR3 covers 16 residues. Unmatched junction bases numbered 5, after V lost 4 bases and J lost 5 bases. Written as DNA, the CDR3 is TGCGCCAGCAGTGGGGCCGGGACTAGCGGGGGAGATACGCAGTATTTT. This encodes CASSGAGTSGGDTQYF.

This chain uses TRBV4-1 with TRBJ2-7; D is ambiguous. Germline CDR1 and CDR2: MGHRA and YSYEKL. The CDR3 runs to 13 residues. The V end lost 1 base, the J end lost 9 bases, and 13 bases lay between the germline ends. The CDR3 is CASSQVYSPGQYF. The CDR3 DNA is TGCGCCAGCAGCCAAGTTTACAGCCCCGGGCAGTACTTC.

V gene TRBV2 combines with J gene TRBJ2-5, with a weak D call TRBD1 (6 bases). There are 15 residues in the CDR3. Germline-derived CDR1 and CDR2 are SNHLY and FYNNEI. Trimming removed 2 bases at V and 1 base at J, with 11 bases between. CDR3 in amino acids: CASSEWGPGQETQYF. CDR3 DNA sequence: TGTGCCAGCAGTGAATGGGGGCCCGGCCAAGAGACCCAGTACTTC. The variable domain in full, with the rest retrieved from reference TRBV2 and TRBJ2-5, is EPEVTQTPSHQVTQMGQEVILRCVPISNHLYFYWYRQILGQKVEFLVSFYNNEISEKSEIFDDQFSVERPDGSNFTLKIRSTKLEDSAMYFCASSEWGPGQETQYFGPGTRLLVL.

This clone has only one observation. The V gene is TRBV6-6, the J gene TRBJ1-2; a possible D gene is TRBD1 (6 bases). The CDR3 loop spans 12 amino acids. The V gene lost 7 bases and the J gene lost 6 bases, with 12 bases spanning the gap. CDR1 MNHNY and CDR2 SVGAGI come from the germline V gene (reference sequence). The CDR3 is CASTSTGNGYTF. DNA for the CDR3: TGTGCCAGCACCTCTACAGGGAATGGCTACACCTTC.

The CDR3 is CASSPDAGEVEQYF. The CDR3 DNA sequence: TGTGCCAGCTCACCGGATGCGGGAGAGGTCGAGCAGTACTTC. The chain joins TRBV18 to TRBJ2-7; TRBD2 agrees at 7 bases. The germline V gene encodes CDR1 KGHSH and CDR2 LQKENI. The J segment lost 6 bases and the V segment lost 3 bases, leaving 8 bases of the junction unmatched. This CDR3 contains 14 residues.

V gene TRBV7-9 combines with J gene TRBJ2-7; TRBD1 agrees at 12 bases. In germline, CDR1 is SEHNR, CDR2 FQNEAQ (reference sequence). With V trimmed by 5 bases and J by 5 bases, 4 bases remained unmatched. CDR3 length: 14 residues. The CDR3 reads CASSAGTGGHEQYF. The CDR3 region has the DNA TGTGCCAGCAGCGCCGGGACAGGGGGCCACGAGCAGTACTTC. Using reference TRBV7-9 and TRBJ2-7 for the parts outside the CDR3, the full variable domain is DTGVSQNPRHKITKRGQNVTFRCDPISEHNRLYWYRQTLGQGPEFLTYFQNEAQLEKSRLLSDRFSAERPKGSFSTLEIQRTEQGDSAMYLCASSAGTGGHEQYFGPGTRLTVT.

The rearrangement uses TRBV30 and TRBJ1-1, with D possibly being TRBD1 (5 bases). The CDR3 sequence is 15 residues long. Germline V lookup: CDR1 GTSNPN, CDR2 SVGIG (reference sequence). The germline V and J ends were trimmed by 0 bases and 4 bases, with 15 bases remaining between them. CDR3 nucleotide sequence: TGTGCCTGGAGTGTAAGGAAGGGGATGAGCACTGAAGCTTTCTTT. The encoded protein is CAWSVRKGMSTEAFF.

The chain recombines TRBV7-9 with TRBJ2-1; 7 nucleotides line up with TRBD2. This CDR3 contains 11 residues. V lost 4 bases and J lost 13; bases outside the gene matches: 4. CDR1 SEHNR and CDR2 FQNEAQ come from the germline V gene (reference sequence). CDR3 loop: CASSSSGNQFF. DNA of the CDR3: TGTGCCAGCAGCTCAAGCGGGAATCAGTTCTTC.